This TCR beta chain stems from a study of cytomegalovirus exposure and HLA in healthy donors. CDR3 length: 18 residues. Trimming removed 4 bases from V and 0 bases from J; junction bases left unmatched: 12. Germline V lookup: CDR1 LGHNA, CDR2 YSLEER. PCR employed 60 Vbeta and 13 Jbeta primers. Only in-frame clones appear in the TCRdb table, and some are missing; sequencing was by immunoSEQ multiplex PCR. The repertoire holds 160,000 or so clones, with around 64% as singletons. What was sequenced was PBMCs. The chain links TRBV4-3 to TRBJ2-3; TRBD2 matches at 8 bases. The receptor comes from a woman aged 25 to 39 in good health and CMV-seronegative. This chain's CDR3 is CASSLLYREGSSTDTQYF. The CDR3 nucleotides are TGCGCCAGCAGCCTCCTTTATCGGGAGGGCTCTAGCACAGATACGCAGTATTTT.